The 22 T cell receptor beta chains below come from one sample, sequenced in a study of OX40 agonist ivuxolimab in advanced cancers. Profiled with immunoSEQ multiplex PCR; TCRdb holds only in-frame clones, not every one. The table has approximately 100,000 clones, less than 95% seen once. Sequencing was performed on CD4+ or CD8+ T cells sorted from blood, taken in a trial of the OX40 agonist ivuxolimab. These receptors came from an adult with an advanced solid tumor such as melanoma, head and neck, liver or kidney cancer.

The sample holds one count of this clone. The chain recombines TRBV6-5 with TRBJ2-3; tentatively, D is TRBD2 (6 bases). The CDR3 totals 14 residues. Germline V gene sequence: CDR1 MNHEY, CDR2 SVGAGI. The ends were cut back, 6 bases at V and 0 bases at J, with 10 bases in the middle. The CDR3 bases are TGTGCCAGCAGCTTCGGGGGAAGCACAGATACGCAGTATTTT. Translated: CASSFGGSTDTQYF.

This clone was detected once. The CDR3 spells CASSPGQGFYGYTF. The CDR3 nucleotides are TGTGCCAGCAGTCCGGGACAGGGATTCTATGGCTACACCTTC. The V gene is TRBV7-2, the J gene TRBJ1-2; TRBD1 matches at 9 bases. The CDR3 is 14 amino acids. Germline CDR1 SGHTA, CDR2 FQGNSA. V was clipped by 6 bases and J by 4 bases; unmatched bases: 6. Full variable domain (outside the CDR3, taken from reference TRBV7-2 and TRBJ1-2): GAGVSQSPSNKVTEKGKDVELRCDPISGHTALYWYRQSLGQGLEFLIYFQGNSAPDKSGLPSDRFSAERTGGSVSTLTIQRTQQEDSAVYLCASSPGQGFYGYTFGSGTRLTVV.

The CDR3 bases are TGTGCCAGCGGCTCCCAGGTAGGGGTCTATGGCTACACCTTC. It translates to CASGSQVGVYGYTF. The chain has TRBV6-1 and TRBJ1-2; tentatively, D is TRBD1 (5 bases). The germline gives CDR1 MNHNS, CDR2 SASEGT. This CDR3 has 14 amino acids. With 8 bases removed from V and 4 bases from J, the gap between germline ends came to 17 bases.

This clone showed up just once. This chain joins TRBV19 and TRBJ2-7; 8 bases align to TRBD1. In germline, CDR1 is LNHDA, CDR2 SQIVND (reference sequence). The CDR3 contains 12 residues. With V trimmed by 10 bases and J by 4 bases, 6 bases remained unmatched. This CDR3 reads CATGQGRYEQYF. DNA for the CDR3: TGTGCCACCGGACAGGGAAGGTACGAGCAGTACTTC. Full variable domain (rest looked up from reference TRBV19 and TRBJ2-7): DGGITQSPKYLFRKEGQNVTLSCEQNLNHDAMYWYRQDPGQGLRLIYYSQIVNDFQKGDIAEGYSVSREKKESFPLTVTSAQKNPTAFYLCATGQGRYEQYFGPGTRLTVT.

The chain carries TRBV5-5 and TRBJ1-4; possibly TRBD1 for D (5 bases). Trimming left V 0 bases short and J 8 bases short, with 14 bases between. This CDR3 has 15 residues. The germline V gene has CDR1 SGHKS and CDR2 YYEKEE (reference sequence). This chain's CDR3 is CASSLVWGVQEKLFF. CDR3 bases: TGTGCCAGCAGCTTGGTATGGGGGGTGCAAGAAAAACTGTTTTTT.

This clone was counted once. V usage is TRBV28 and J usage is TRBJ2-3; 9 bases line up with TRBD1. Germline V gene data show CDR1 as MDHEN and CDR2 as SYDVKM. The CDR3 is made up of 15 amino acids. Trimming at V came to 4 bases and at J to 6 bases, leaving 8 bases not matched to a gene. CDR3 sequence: CASSSTGGLRDTQYF. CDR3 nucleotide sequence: TGTGCCAGCAGTTCCACAGGGGGCCTCCGGGATACGCAGTATTTT.

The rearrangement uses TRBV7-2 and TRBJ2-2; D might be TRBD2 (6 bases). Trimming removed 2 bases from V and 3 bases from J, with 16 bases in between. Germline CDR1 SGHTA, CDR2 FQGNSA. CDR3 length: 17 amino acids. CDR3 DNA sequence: TGTGCCAGCAGCTTACTCACCGGGACTTCCTACACCGGGGAGCTGTTTTTT. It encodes CASSLLTGTSYTGELFF.

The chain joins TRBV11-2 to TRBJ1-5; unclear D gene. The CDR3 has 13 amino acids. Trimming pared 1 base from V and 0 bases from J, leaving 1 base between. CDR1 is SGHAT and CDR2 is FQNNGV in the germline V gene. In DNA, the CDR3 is TGTGCCAGCAGCTTAGCTAGCAATCAGCCCCAGCATTTT. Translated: CASSLASNQPQHF. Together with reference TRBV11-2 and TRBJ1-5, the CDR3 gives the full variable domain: EAGVAQSPRYKIIEKRQSVAFWCNPISGHATLYWYQQILGQGPKLLIQFQNNGVVDDSQLPKDRFSAERLKGVDSTLKIQPAKLEDSAVYLCASSLASNQPQHFGDGTRLSIL.

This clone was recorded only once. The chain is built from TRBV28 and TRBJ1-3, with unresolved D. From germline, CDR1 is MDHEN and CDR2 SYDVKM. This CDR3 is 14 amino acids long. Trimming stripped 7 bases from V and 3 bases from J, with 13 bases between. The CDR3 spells CASTPPGRGNTIYF. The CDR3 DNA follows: TGTGCCAGCACCCCGCCTGGGCGTGGAAACACCATATATTTT.

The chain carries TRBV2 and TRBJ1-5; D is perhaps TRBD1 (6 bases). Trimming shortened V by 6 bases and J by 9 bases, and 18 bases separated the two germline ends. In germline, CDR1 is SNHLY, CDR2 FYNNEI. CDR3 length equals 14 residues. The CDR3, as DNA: TGTGCCAGCAGCGCTCAGACAGGCCAAGGGCCCCAGCATTTT. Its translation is CASSAQTGQGPQHF.

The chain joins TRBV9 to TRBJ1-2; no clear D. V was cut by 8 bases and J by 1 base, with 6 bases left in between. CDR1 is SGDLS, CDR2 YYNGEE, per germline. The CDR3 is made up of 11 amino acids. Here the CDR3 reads CASESNYGYTF. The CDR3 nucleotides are TGTGCCAGTGAGAGTAACTATGGCTACACCTTC.

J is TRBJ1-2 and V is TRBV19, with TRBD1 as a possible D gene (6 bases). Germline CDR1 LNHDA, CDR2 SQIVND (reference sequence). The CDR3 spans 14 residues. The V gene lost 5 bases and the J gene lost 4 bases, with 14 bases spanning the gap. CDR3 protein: CASSDDRRGYGYTF. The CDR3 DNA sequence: TGTGCCAGTAGTGACGACAGGCGGGGCTATGGCTACACCTTC.

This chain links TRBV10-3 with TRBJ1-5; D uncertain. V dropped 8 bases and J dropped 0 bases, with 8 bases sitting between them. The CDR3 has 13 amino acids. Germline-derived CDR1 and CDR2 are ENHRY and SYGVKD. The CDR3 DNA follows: TGTGCCATCGGCAGTCCTAGCAATCAGCCCCAGCATTTT. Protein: CAIGSPSNQPQHF.

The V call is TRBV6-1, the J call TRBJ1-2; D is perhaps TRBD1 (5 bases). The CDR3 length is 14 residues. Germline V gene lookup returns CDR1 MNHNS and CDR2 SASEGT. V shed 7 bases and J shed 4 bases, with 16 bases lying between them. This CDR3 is CASNFRTGTYGYTF. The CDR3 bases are TGTGCCAGCAATTTTCGTACAGGCACCTATGGCTACACCTTC.

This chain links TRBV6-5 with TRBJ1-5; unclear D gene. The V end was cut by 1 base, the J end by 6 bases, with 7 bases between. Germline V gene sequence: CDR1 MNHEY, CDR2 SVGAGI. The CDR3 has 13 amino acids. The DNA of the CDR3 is TGTGCCAGCAGTTACTATCGGGGTCAGCCCCAGCATTTT. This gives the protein CASSYYRGQPQHF.

DNA for the CDR3: TGTGCCAGCAGCCCCCCGGAACCGTGGGTCGATACGCAGTATTTT. It specifies CASSPPEPWVDTQYF. This sequence joins TRBV11-3 and TRBJ2-3; D gene ambiguous. The germline gives CDR1 SGHNT, CDR2 YENEEA. CDR3 length: 15 residues. V was pared by 5 bases and J by 6 bases, with 18 bases between.

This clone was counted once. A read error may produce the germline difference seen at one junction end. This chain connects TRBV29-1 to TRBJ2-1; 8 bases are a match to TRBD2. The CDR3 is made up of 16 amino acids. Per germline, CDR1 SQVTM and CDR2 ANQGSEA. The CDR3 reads CSVEGPSGYSYNEQFF. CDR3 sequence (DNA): TGCAGCGTCGAAGGGCCTAGCGGGTACTCCTACAATGAGCAGTTCTTC.

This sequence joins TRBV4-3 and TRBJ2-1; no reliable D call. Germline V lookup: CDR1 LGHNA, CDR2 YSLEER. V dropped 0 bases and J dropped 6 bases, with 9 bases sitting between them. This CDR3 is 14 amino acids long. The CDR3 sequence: CASSQDLFGNEQFF. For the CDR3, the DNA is TGCGCCAGCAGCCAAGATTTATTCGGCAATGAGCAGTTCTTC.

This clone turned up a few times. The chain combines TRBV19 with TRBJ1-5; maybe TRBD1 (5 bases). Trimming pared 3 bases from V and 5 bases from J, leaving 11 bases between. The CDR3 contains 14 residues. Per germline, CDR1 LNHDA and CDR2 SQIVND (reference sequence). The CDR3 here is CASSIMTGDQPQHF. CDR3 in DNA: TGTGCCAGTAGTATCATGACGGGGGATCAGCCCCAGCATTTT.

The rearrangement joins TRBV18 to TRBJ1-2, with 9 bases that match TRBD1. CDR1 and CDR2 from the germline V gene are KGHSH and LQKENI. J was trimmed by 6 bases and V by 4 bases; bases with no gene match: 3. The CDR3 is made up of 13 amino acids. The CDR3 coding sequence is TGTGCCAGCTCACAGGACAGGGGAAATGGCTACACCTTC. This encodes CASSQDRGNGYTF.

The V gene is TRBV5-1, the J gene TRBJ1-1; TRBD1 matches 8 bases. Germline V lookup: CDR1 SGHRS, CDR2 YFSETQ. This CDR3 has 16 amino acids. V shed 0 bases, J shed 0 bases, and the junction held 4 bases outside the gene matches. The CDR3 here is CASSLASGGMNTEAFF. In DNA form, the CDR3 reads TGCGCCAGCAGCTTGGCCTCAGGGGGCATGAACACTGAAGCTTTCTTT.

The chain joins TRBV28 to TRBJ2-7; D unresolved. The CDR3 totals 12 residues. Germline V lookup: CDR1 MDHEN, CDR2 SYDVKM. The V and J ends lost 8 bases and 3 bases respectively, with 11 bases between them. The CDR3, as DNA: TGTGCCAGCTCCGGGTCGCTCTACGAGCAGTACTTC. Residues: CASSGSLYEQYF.